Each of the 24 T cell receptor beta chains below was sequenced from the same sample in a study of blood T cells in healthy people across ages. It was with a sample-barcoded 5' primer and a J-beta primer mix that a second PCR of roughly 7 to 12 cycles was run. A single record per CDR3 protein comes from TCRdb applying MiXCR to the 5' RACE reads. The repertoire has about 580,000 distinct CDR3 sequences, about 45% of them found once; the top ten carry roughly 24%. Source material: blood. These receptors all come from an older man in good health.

The CDR3 region has the DNA TGTGCCAGCAGTAACCGAGTGGCCGGTTCCTACGAGCAGTACTTC. It is translated as CASSNRVAGSYEQYF. The chain links TRBV6-5 to TRBJ2-7; no reliable D call. This CDR3 has 15 amino acids. Trimming took 5 bases from V and 1 from J, leaving 15 bases between them. Germline values: CDR1 MNHEY, CDR2 SVGAGI.

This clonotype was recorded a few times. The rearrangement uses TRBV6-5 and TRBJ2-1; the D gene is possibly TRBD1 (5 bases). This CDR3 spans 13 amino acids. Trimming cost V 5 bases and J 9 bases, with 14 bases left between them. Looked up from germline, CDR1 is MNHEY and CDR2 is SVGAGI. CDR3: CASSGADLGEQFF. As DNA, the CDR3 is TGTGCCAGCAGTGGGGCGGATTTGGGTGAGCAGTTCTTC.

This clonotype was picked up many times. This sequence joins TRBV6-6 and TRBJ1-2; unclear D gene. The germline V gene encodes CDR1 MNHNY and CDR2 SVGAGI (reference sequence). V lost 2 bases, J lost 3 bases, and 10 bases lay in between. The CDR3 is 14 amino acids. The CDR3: CASSYGPDYYGYTF. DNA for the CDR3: TGTGCCAGCAGTTACGGTCCCGATTACTATGGCTACACCTTC.

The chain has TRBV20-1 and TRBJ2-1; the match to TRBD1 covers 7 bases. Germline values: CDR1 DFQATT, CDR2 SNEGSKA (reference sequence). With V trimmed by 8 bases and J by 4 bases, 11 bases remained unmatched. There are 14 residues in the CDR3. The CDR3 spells CSTATGVLYNEQFF. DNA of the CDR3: TGCAGTACGGCAACAGGGGTTCTTTACAATGAGCAGTTCTTC.

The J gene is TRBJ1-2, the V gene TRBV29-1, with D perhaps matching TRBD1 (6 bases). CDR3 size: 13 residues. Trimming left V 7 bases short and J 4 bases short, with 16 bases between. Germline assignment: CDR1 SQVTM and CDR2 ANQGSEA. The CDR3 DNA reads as TGCAGCGCCGAGAGGGGACAAAGCTATGGCTACACCTTC. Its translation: CSAERGQSYGYTF.

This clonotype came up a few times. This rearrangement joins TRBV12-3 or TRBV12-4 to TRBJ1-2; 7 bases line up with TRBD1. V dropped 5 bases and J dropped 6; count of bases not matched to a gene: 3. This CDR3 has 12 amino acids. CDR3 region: CASSLQGNGYTF. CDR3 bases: TGTGCCAGCAGTCTACAGGGGAATGGCTACACCTTC.

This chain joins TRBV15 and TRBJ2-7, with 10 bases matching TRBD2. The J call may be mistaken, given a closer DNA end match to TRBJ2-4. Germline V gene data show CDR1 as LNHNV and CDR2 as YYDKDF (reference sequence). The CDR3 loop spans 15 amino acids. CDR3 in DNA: TGTGCCACCAGCAGAGAGCCCCGGACTAGCGGCATTCAGTACTTC. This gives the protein CATSREPRTSGIQYF.

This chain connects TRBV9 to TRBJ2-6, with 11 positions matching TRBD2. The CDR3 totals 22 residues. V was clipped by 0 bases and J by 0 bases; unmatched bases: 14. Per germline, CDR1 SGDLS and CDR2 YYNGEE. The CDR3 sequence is CASSVADGGTSGLISGANVLTF. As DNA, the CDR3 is TGTGCCAGCAGCGTAGCAGACGGCGGGACTAGCGGATTAATCTCTGGGGCCAACGTCCTGACTTTC. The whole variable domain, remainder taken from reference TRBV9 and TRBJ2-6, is DSGVTQTPKHLITATGQRVTLRCSPRSGDLSVYWYQQSLDQGLQFLIQYYNGEERAKGNILERFSAQQFPDLHSELNLSSLELGDSALYFCASSVADGGTSGLISGANVLTFGAGSRLTVL.

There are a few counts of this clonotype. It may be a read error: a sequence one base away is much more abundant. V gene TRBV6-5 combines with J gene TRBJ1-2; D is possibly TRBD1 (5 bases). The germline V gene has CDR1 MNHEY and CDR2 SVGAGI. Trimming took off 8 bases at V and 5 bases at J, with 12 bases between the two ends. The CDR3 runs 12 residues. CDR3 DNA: TGTGCCAGCGGTCGTAAGGGGTATGGCTACACCTTC. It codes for CASGRKGYGYTF.

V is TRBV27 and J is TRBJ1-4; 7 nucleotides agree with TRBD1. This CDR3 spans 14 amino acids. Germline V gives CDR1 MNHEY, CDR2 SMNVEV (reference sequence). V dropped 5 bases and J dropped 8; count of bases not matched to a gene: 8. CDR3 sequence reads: CASSLNRGGEKLFF. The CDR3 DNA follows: TGTGCCAGCAGTCTGAACAGGGGTGGAGAAAAACTGTTTTTT.

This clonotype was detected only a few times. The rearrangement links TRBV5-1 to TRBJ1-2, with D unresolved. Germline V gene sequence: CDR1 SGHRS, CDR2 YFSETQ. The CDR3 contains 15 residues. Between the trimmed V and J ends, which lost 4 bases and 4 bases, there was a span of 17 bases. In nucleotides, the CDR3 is TGCGCCAGCAGCCCGGACCACGACGGCACCTATGGCTACACCTTC. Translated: CASSPDHDGTYGYTF.

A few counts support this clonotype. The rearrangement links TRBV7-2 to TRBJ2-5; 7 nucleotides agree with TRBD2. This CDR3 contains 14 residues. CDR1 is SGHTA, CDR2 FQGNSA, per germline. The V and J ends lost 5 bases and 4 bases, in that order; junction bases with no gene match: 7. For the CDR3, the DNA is TGTGCCAGCAGCCTATCCACGGGAGGAGAGACCCAGTACTTC. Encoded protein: CASSLSTGGETQYF.

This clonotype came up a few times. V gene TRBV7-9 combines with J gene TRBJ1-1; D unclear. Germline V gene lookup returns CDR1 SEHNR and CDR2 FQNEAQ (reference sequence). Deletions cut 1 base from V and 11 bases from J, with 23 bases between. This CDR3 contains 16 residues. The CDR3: CASSLDGVGIGLEAFF. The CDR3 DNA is TGTGCCAGCAGCTTAGACGGGGTGGGCATCGGCTTGGAGGCTTTCTTT.

DNA of the CDR3: TGTGCCAGCAGCCTCCGTGCCTCGAGCGGGAGTTCCCACGAGCAGTACTTC. It yields the protein CASSLRASSGSSHEQYF. The chain uses TRBV7-2 and TRBJ2-7, with 8 bases aligning to TRBD2. V trimming: 5 bases; J trimming: 5 bases; junction bases outside the gene matches: 17. This CDR3 contains 17 residues. The germline V gene encodes CDR1 SGHTA and CDR2 FQGNSA.

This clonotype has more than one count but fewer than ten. The CDR3 coding sequence is TGTGCCAGCAGCCAGATAACCTACGAGCAGTACTTC. It codes for CASSQITYEQYF. The rearrangement uses TRBV7-2 and TRBJ2-7; D gene ambiguous. Trimming took 5 bases from V and 2 from J, leaving 7 bases between them. Germline V gives CDR1 SGHTA, CDR2 FQGNSA. The CDR3 has 12 amino acids.

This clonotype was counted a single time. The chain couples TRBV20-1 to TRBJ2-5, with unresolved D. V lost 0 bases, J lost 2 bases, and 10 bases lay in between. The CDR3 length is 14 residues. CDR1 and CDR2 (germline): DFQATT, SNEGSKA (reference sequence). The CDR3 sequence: CSARDQNRQETQYF. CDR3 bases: TGCAGTGCTAGAGATCAAAACAGACAAGAGACCCAGTACTTC.

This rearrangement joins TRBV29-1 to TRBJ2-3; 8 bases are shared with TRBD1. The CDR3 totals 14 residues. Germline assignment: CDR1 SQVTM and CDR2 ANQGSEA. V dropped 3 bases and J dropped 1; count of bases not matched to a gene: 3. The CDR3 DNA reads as TGCAGCGTTGAGCAACAGGGGGGCACAGATACGCAGTATTTT. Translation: CSVEQQGGTDTQYF.

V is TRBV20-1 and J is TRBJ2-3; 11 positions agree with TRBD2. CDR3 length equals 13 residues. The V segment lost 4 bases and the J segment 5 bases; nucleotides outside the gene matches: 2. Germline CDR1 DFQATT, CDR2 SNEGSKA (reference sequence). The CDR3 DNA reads TGCAGTGCTATAGGACTAGCGGGAGATACGCAGTATTTT. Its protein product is CSAIGLAGDTQYF.

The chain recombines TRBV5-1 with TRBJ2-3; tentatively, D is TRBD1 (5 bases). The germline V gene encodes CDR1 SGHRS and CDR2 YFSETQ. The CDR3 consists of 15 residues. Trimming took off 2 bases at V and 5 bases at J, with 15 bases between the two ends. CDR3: CASSLGSIRGDTQYF. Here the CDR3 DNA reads TGCGCCAGCAGCTTAGGATCGATAAGGGGAGATACGCAGTATTTT.

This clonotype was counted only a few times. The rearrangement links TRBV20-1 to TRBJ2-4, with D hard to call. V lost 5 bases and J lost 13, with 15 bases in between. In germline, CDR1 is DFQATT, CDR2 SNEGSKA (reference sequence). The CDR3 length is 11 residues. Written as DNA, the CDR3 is TGCAGTGCTTCAAATTTGGATGAGCAGTACTTC. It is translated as CSASNLDEQYF.

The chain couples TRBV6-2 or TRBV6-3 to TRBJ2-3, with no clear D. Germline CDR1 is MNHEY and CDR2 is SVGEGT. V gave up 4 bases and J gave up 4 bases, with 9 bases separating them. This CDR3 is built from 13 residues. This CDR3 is CASSSLEPDTQYF. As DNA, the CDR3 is TGTGCCAGCAGTTCCCTAGAGCCAGATACGCAGTATTTT.

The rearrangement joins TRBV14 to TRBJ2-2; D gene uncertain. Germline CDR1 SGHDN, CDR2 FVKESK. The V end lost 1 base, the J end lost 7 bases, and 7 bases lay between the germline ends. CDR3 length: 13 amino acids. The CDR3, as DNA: TGTGCCAGCAGCCAAGGGGCAAACGGGGAGCTGTTTTTT. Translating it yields CASSQGANGELFF.

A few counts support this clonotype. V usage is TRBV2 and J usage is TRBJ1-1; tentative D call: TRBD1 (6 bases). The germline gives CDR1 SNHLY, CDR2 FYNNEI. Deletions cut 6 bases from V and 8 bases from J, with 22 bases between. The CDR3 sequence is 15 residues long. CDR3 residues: CASRAQRQVTPEAFF. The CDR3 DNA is TGTGCCAGCAGGGCCCAGCGACAGGTTACCCCCGAAGCTTTCTTT.

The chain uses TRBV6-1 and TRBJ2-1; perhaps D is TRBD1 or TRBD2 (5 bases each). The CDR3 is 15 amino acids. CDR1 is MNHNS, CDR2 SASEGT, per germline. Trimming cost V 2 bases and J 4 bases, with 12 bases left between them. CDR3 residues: CASSEPQRTYNEQFF. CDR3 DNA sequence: TGTGCCAGCAGTGAACCCCAGCGGACATACAATGAGCAGTTCTTC.